The sequence of this T cell receptor beta chain was determined in a study of identical twins. Regarding the study as a whole: Monozygotic twins shared more out-of-frame TCR alpha than recombination models predicted.

CDR1 is SQVTM, CDR2 ANQGSEA, per germline. The CDR3 consists of 17 residues. Germline trimming cut 7 bases from V and 7 bases from J; bases unmatched to any gene: 19. In its sample, this clonotype was seen a few times. Its specificity is not known. Addition of a universal primer site occurred through template switching, and cDNA carried unique molecular identifiers. Each CDR3 protein gets one entry after TCRdb re-called the 5' RACE reads with MiXCR. The table includes about 890,000 distinct CDR3 sequences, over 9% detected once. This sample was also put to use in a study of yellow fever vaccine responses in identical twins.

The chain carries TRBV29-1 and TRBJ2-1; 10 bases line up with TRBD2. The sample was PBMCs. This clonotype was obtained from a woman between 18 and 29 years old in good health. This CDR3 is CSALTSGYRSNRNEQFF. CDR3 DNA: TGCAGCGCCCTGACTAGCGGGTACCGAAGTAACAGAAATGAGCAGTTCTTC.